Listed here are 22 T cell receptor beta chains from one sample, sequenced in a study of blood T cell repertoires in COVID-19. Profiling relied on immunoSEQ multiplex PCR, and the TCRdb table lists in-frame clones only, not all of them. The sample records over 150,000 clones, roughly 93% being singletons. Sequenced material: peripheral blood. The receptor source for this set is a man aged 18 to 35 with acute or convalescent COVID-19.

The chain employs TRBV6-5 and TRBJ1-5, with 7 bases matching TRBD1. The germline gives CDR1 MNHEY, CDR2 SVGAGI. The CDR3 sequence is 13 residues long. V lost 5 bases and J lost 9; bases outside the gene matches: 7. The CDR3 DNA reads as TGTGCCAGCAGTCGCGACAGGGTAGGGCCCCAGCATTTT. It is translated as CASSRDRVGPQHF.

CDR3 DNA sequence: TGTGCCAGTAGCCCTCGCGGAACTAATGAAAAACTGTTTTTT. Its protein is CASSPRGTNEKLFF. This sequence joins TRBV19 and TRBJ1-4; D unresolved. CDR1 is LNHDA and CDR2 is SQIVND in the germline V gene (reference sequence). V shed 6 bases and J shed 1 base, with 9 bases lying between them. This CDR3 spans 14 amino acids.

This chain uses TRBV3-1 (or the pseudogene TRBV3-2) with TRBJ2-7; 8 positions agree with TRBD1. The CDR3 sequence is 15 residues long. The V and J ends lost 0 bases and 6 bases, in that order; junction bases with no gene match: 7. CDR1 LGHDT and CDR2 YNNKEL come from the germline V gene (reference sequence). In DNA, the CDR3 is TGTGCCAGCAGCCAAGAGGGAGGCAGGGGGCGCGAGCAGTACTTC. Its protein is CASSQEGGRGREQYF.

The CDR3 coding sequence is TGTGCCAGCAGTTTCAGTAACACCATATATTTT. Its translation is CASSFSNTIYF. The J gene is TRBJ1-3, the V gene TRBV12-3 or TRBV12-4; no definite D call. The V gene lost 3 bases and the J gene lost 7 bases, with 4 bases spanning the gap. The CDR3 sequence is 11 residues long.

The chain uses TRBV6-5 and TRBJ1-1; 9 bases map to TRBD1. J gave up 0 bases and V 5 bases, and 4 bases lay outside the gene matches. The germline V gene has CDR1 MNHEY and CDR2 SVGAGI. The CDR3 covers 15 residues. The CDR3 DNA reads as TGTGCCAGCAGTCAAACAGGGGGCGTGAACACTGAAGCTTTCTTT. Translation gives CASSQTGGVNTEAFF.

This chain joins TRBV4-1 and TRBJ2-1; 7 bases align to TRBD2. Germline lookup yields CDR1 MGHRA and CDR2 YSYEKL. This CDR3 has 15 amino acids. V shed 3 bases, J shed 4 bases, and the junction held 6 bases outside the gene matches. The chain's CDR3 is CASSQAVAGYNEQFF. The CDR3 region has the DNA TGCGCCAGCAGCCAGGCGGTAGCGGGTTACAATGAGCAGTTCTTC.

This chain uses TRBV24-1 with TRBJ1-4; TRBD1 is a possible D gene (5 bases). The CDR3 is 12 amino acids. From germline, CDR1 is KGHDR and CDR2 SFDVKD. Deletions cut 3 bases from V and 7 bases from J, with 5 bases between. In DNA form, the CDR3 reads TGTGCCACCAGTGATAGGGGTGAAAAACTGTTTTTT. Protein: CATSDRGEKLFF.

The table lists this clone with a count of one. This chain connects TRBV19 to TRBJ1-4; D is perhaps TRBD1 (6 bases). V lost 3 bases and J 2 bases, leaving 13 bases between the germline ends. The CDR3 contains 16 residues. CDR1 LNHDA and CDR2 SQIVND come from the germline V gene (reference sequence). Written as DNA, the CDR3 is TGTGCCAGTAGTATCCGTACAGGGCTGACTAATGAAAAACTGTTTTTT. It is translated as CASSIRTGLTNEKLFF.

J is TRBJ1-1 and V is TRBV6-4; TRBD1 might be the D (6 bases). Trimming cost V 4 bases and J 1 base, with 10 bases left between them. CDR1 and CDR2 from the germline V gene are MRHNA and SNTAGT. This CDR3 is built from 14 residues. CDR3 in amino acids: CASSATGTNTEAFF. The CDR3 coding sequence is TGTGCCAGCAGTGCAACAGGGACGAACACTGAAGCTTTCTTT.

The chain employs TRBV7-9 and TRBJ1-4; TRBD1 might be the D (5 bases). The germline V gene has CDR1 SEHNR and CDR2 FQNEAQ (reference sequence). The CDR3 loop spans 16 amino acids. V was trimmed by 7 bases and J by 0 bases, leaving 15 bases between them. CDR3: CASTLWGGATNEKLFF. Here the CDR3 DNA reads TGTGCCAGCACCTTGTGGGGCGGGGCAACTAATGAAAAACTGTTTTTT. Combining the CDR3 with reference TRBV7-9 and TRBJ1-4 gives the whole variable domain DTGVSQNPRHKITKRGQNVTFRCDPISEHNRLYWYRQTLGQGPEFLTYFQNEAQLEKSRLLSDRFSAERPKGSFSTLEIQRTEQGDSAMYLCASTLWGGATNEKLFFGSGTQLSVL.

This sequence joins TRBV19 and TRBJ2-3, with a possible D match to TRBD1 (6 bases). The V gene lost 3 bases and the J gene lost 0 bases, with 13 bases spanning the gap. This CDR3 is 16 amino acids long. Germline V gene lookup returns CDR1 LNHDA and CDR2 SQIVND (reference sequence). In nucleotides, the CDR3 is TGTGCCAGTAGTATTCCCAGGGGCGCAAGCACAGATACGCAGTATTTT. Residues: CASSIPRGASTDTQYF.

The chain combines TRBV5-1 with TRBJ2-5; TRBD2 agrees at 8 bases. CDR3 length: 16 residues. After removal of 1 base from V and 2 bases from J, the junction contained 7 bases not matched to a gene. Germline V lookup: CDR1 SGHRS, CDR2 YFSETQ. The CDR3 here is CASSLRASGLQETQYF. The CDR3 DNA follows: TGCGCCAGCAGCTTGAGGGCTAGCGGGTTACAAGAGACCCAGTACTTC.

The V and J genes are TRBV13 and TRBJ1-1; maybe TRBD1 (6 bases). Trimming took off 5 bases at V and 6 bases at J, with 16 bases between the two ends. In germline, CDR1 is PRHDT, CDR2 FYEKMQ (reference sequence). The CDR3 loop spans 14 amino acids. CDR3 amino acids: CASSRPQGSAEAFF. The CDR3 DNA reads as TGTGCCAGCAGCCGACCCCAGGGGAGTGCTGAAGCTTTCTTT.

The V call is TRBV5-4, the J call TRBJ2-3; no firm D call. Trimming removed 1 base at V and 4 bases at J, with 7 bases between. The CDR3 is made up of 13 amino acids. The germline V gene has CDR1 SGHNT and CDR2 YYREEE (reference sequence). The CDR3 DNA sequence: TGTGCCAGCAGCTTGATAGTAGCAGATACGCAGTATTTT. Amino acids: CASSLIVADTQYF. Complete variable domain (other parts from reference TRBV5-4 and TRBJ2-3): ETGVTQSPTHLIKTRGQQVTLRCSSQSGHNTVSWYQQALGQGPQFIFQYYREEENGRGNFPPRFSGLQFPNYSSELNVNALELDDSALYLCASSLIVADTQYFGPGTRLTVL.

This chain links TRBV27 with TRBJ2-1; TRBD2 matches at 8 bases. The CDR3 totals 15 residues. CDR1 is MNHEY and CDR2 is SMNVEV in the germline V gene (reference sequence). V was clipped by 9 bases and J by 5 bases; unmatched bases: 12. CDR3 amino acids: CASRPTGGPDNEQFF. CDR3 nucleotide sequence: TGTGCCAGTCGCCCGACGGGAGGGCCGGACAATGAGCAGTTCTTC.

This chain links TRBV5-1 with TRBJ1-1; a possible D gene is TRBD1 (5 bases). Germline-derived CDR1 and CDR2 are SGHRS and YFSETQ. The CDR3 spans 15 residues. The ends were cut back, 3 bases at V and 2 bases at J, with 14 bases in the middle. The CDR3 is CASSSSVGPNTEAFF. For the CDR3, the DNA is TGCGCCAGCAGCTCATCCGTGGGGCCCAACACTGAAGCTTTCTTT.

The gene calls are TRBV18 and TRBJ2-3, with D perhaps TRBD1 (5 bases). The CDR3 totals 15 residues. Trimming took 1 base from V and 5 from J, leaving 13 bases between them. Per the germline V gene, CDR1 is KGHSH and CDR2 is LQKENI. As DNA, the CDR3 is TGTGCCAGCTCACCACTCGGACATTGGGGAGATACGCAGTATTTT. This gives the protein CASSPLGHWGDTQYF.

This chain uses TRBV13 with TRBJ1-1; 11 bases match TRBD1. Germline-derived CDR1 and CDR2 are PRHDT and FYEKMQ (reference sequence). J was trimmed by 2 bases and V by 5 bases; bases with no gene match: 10. CDR3 length: 17 residues. CDR3 nucleotides: TGTGCCAGCAGCCTCGGACAGGGGGCAGGAGGAAACACTGAAGCTTTCTTT. It translates to CASSLGQGAGGNTEAFF.

The chain is built from TRBV25-1 and TRBJ2-2; 11 nucleotides agree with TRBD1. Germline CDR1 MGHDK, CDR2 SYGVNS. Trimming cost V 4 bases and J 2 bases; bases outside gene matches: 3. The CDR3 is 16 amino acids. The CDR3 spells CASSAGTGGNTGELFF. CDR3 sequence (DNA): TGTGCCAGCAGTGCCGGGACAGGGGGTAACACCGGGGAGCTGTTTTTT.

The chain joins TRBV3-1 (or the pseudogene TRBV3-2) to TRBJ1-2; no firm D call. The germline V and J ends were trimmed by 0 bases and 4 bases, with 18 bases remaining between them. Germline values: CDR1 LGHDT, CDR2 YNNKEL (reference sequence). CDR3 length: 17 amino acids. The chain's CDR3 is CASSQDIAPGGSYGYTF. The CDR3, as DNA: TGTGCCAGCAGCCAAGATATTGCCCCCGGCGGGAGCTATGGCTACACCTTC.

As for this clone: This sample also contains other DNA sequences that code for the same CDR3. The V and J genes are TRBV15 and TRBJ1-1, with D maybe TRBD1 (6 bases). From germline, CDR1 is LNHNV and CDR2 YYDKDF (reference sequence). The V end lost 0 bases, the J end lost 5 bases, and 10 bases lay between the germline ends. The CDR3 has 14 amino acids. CDR3 DNA: TGTGCCACCAGCAGAGACCGGGGGGCAACTGAAGCTTTCTTT. Protein sequence: CATSRDRGATEAFF.

This clone was counted a single time. The chain links TRBV29-1 to TRBJ2-1; 7 nucleotides align to TRBD2. Unmatched junction bases numbered 4, after V lost 7 bases and J lost 1 base. The CDR3 totals 13 residues. CDR1 and CDR2 from the germline V gene are SQVTM and ANQGSEA. The CDR3: CSALAGSYNEQFF. Here the CDR3 DNA reads TGCAGCGCCTTAGCGGGTTCCTACAATGAGCAGTTCTTC.